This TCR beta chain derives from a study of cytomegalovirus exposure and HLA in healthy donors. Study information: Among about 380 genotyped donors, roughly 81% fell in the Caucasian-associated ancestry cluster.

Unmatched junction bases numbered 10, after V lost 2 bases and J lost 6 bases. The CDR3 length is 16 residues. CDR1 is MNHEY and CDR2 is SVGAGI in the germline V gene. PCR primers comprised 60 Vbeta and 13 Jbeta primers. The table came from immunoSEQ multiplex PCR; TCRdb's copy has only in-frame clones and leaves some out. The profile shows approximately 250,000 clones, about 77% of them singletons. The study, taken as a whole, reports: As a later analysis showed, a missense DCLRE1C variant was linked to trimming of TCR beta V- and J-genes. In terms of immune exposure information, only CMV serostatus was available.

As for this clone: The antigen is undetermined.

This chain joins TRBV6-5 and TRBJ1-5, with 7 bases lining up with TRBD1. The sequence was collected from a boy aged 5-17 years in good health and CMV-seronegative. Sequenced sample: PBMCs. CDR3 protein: CASSYRGPGAGQPQHF. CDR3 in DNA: TGTGCCAGCAGTTACAGGGGGCCAGGGGCCGGTCAGCCCCAGCATTTT.